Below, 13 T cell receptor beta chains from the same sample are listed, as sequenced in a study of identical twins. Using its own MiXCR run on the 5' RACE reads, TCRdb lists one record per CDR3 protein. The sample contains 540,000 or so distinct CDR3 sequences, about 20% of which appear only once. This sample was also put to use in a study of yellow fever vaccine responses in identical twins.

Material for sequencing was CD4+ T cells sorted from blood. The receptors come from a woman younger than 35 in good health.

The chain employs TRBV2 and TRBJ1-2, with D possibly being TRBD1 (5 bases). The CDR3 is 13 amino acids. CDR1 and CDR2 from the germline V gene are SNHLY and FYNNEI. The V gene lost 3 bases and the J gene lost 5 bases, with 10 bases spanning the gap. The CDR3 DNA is TGTGCCAGCAGTGATATACAGGATTATGGCTACACCTTC. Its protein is CASSDIQDYGYTF.

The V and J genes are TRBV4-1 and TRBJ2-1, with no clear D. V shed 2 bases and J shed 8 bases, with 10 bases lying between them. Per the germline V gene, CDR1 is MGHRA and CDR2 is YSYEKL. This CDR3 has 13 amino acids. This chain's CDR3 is CASSQPDLDEQFF. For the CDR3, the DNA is TGCGCCAGCAGCCAACCGGACCTCGATGAGCAGTTCTTC.

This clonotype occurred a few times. CDR3 in amino acids: CASSLAFEGKVSPLHF. CDR3 sequence (DNA): TGCGCCAGCAGCTTGGCCTTTGAGGGAAAGGTTTCACCCCTCCACTTT. The chain uses TRBV5-1 and TRBJ1-6; unclear D gene. The CDR3 loop spans 16 amino acids. V gave up 0 bases and J gave up 9 bases, with 16 bases separating them. The germline V gene encodes CDR1 SGHRS and CDR2 YFSETQ.

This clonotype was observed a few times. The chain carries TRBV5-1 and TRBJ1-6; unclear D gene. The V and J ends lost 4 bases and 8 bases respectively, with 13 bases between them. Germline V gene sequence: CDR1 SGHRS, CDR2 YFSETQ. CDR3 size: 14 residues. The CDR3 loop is CASSKREGYSPLHF. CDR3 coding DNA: TGCGCCAGCAGCAAAAGGGAGGGCTATTCACCCCTCCACTTT.

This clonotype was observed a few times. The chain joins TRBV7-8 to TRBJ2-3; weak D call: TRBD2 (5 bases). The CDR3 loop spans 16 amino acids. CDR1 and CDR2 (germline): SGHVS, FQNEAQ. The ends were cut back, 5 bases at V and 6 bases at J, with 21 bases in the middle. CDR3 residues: CASSPFSEPAVDTQYF. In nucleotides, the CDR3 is TGTGCCAGCAGCCCCTTTAGCGAGCCGGCGGTTGATACGCAGTATTTT.

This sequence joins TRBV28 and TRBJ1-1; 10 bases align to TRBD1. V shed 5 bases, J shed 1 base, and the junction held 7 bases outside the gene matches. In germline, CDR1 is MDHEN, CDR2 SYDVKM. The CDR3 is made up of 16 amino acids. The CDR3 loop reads CASSARQGAGNTEAFF. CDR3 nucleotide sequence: TGTGCCAGCAGTGCCCGACAGGGGGCGGGGAACACTGAAGCTTTCTTT.

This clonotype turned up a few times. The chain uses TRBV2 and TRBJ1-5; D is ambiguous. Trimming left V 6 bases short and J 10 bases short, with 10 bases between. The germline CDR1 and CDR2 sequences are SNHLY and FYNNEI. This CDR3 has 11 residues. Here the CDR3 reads CASREVGPQHF. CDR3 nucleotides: TGTGCCAGCAGGGAGGTGGGCCCCCAGCATTTT.

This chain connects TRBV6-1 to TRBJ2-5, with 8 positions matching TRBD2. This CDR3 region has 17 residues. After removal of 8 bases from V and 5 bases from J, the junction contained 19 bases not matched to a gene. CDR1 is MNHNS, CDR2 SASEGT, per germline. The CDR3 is CASAQGFTGGRGETQYF. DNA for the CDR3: TGTGCCAGCGCTCAGGGGTTTACGGGAGGGAGAGGGGAGACCCAGTACTTC.

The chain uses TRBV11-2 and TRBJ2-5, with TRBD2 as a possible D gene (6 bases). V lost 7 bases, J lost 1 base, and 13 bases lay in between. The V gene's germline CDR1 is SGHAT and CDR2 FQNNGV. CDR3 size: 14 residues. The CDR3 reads CASTPGRIQETQYF. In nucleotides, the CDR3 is TGTGCCAGCACCCCAGGGAGGATCCAAGAGACCCAGTACTTC.

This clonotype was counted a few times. The CDR3 DNA is TGTGCCAGCAACCAGGGGACCACCCAAGAGACCCAGTACTTC. Translated, it gives CASNQGTTQETQYF. The V and J genes are TRBV12-3 or TRBV12-4 and TRBJ2-5; D is possibly TRBD1 (6 bases). This CDR3 has 14 residues. Trimming left V 7 bases short and J 1 base short, with 13 bases between.

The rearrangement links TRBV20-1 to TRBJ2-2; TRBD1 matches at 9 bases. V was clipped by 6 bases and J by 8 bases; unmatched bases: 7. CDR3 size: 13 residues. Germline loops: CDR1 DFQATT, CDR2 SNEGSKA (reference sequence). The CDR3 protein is CSAQGQGRGELFF. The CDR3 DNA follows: TGCAGTGCCCAGGGACAGGGTAGGGGGGAGCTGTTTTTT.

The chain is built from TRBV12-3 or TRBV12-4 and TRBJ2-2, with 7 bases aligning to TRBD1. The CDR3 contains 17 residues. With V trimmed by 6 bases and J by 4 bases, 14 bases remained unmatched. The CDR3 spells CASRPNRGTTSTGELFF. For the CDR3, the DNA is TGTGCCAGCAGGCCGAACAGGGGCACGACCTCCACCGGGGAGCTGTTTTTT.

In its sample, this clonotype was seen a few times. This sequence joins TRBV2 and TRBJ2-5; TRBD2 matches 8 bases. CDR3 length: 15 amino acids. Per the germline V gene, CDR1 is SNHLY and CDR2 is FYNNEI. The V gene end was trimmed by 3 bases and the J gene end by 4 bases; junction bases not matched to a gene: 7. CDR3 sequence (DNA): TGTGCCAGCAGTGATGCAGGACTAGCTCTAGAGACCCAGTACTTC. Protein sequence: CASSDAGLALETQYF.